The 12 T cell receptor beta chains given below trace back to one sample, sequenced in a study of shared T cell receptors in the human thymus. Sequenced by immunoSEQ multiplex PCR; TCRdb stores in-frame clones only, minus some. The sample lists 700,000 to 750,000 clones; 80% to 90% were seen once. These data also featured in a second study, about human thymus T cells.

The material sequenced was thymocytes. Receptors were obtained from a girl under two years old with a congenital heart defect.

V gene TRBV5-6 combines with J gene TRBJ1-6; D uncertain. This CDR3 spans 14 amino acids. The germline gives CDR1 SGHDT, CDR2 YYEEEE. Trimming took off 2 bases at V and 7 bases at J, with 10 bases between the two ends. This CDR3 is CASSFGGPNSPLHF. CDR3 in DNA: TGTGCCAGCAGCTTCGGCGGGCCCAATTCACCCCTCCACTTT.

The chain employs TRBV4-1 and TRBJ2-2; TRBD2 might be the D (6 bases). The CDR3 length is 14 residues. Germline loops: CDR1 MGHRA, CDR2 YSYEKL. With 6 bases removed from V and 3 bases from J, the gap between germline ends came to 11 bases. Here the CDR3 reads CASRRDRHTGELFF. In DNA, the CDR3 is TGCGCCAGCAGGCGGGATAGACACACCGGGGAGCTGTTTTTT.

The chain uses TRBV5-6 and TRBJ1-6; no clear D gene. CDR3 size: 15 residues. Per the germline V gene, CDR1 is SGHDT and CDR2 is YYEEEE. Trimming shortened V by 1 base and J by 7 bases, and 12 bases separated the two germline ends. The CDR3 sequence is CASSLFPVRNSPLHF. The CDR3 DNA is TGTGCCAGCAGCTTGTTTCCCGTGCGGAATTCACCCCTCCACTTT.

This clone has a single count. The gene calls are TRBV5-6 and TRBJ2-1, with 7 bases lining up with TRBD2. The CDR3 contains 16 residues. From germline, CDR1 is SGHDT and CDR2 YYEEEE. The V segment lost 1 base and the J segment 0 bases; nucleotides outside the gene matches: 4. The CDR3 region is CASSLRRTSSYNEQFF. DNA of the CDR3: TGTGCCAGCAGCTTGCGCAGGACTAGCTCCTACAATGAGCAGTTCTTC. The complete variable domain, with remaining parts taken from reference TRBV5-6 and TRBJ2-1, reads DAGVTQSPTHLIKTRGQQVTLRCSPKSGHDTVSWYQQALGQGPQFIFQYYEEEERQRGNFPDRFSGHQFPNYSSELNVNALLLGDSALYLCASSLRRTSSYNEQFFGPGTRLTVL.

J is TRBJ2-7 and V is TRBV28; D is unresolved. The V gene lost 10 bases and the J gene lost 2 bases, with 21 bases spanning the gap. This CDR3 is built from 15 residues. The germline gives CDR1 MDHEN, CDR2 SYDVKM. CDR3 protein: CATHQRPRSPYEQYF. The CDR3, as DNA: TGTGCCACCCACCAACGCCCCCGGAGCCCCTACGAGCAGTACTTC.

The gene calls are TRBV6-1 and TRBJ1-5, with D uncertain. V lost 7 bases, J lost 5 bases, and 12 bases lay in between. Looked up from germline, CDR1 is MNHNS and CDR2 is SASEGT. The CDR3 is made up of 13 amino acids. The CDR3 coding sequence is TGTGCCAGCATCGGTCATACTTATCAGCCCCAGCATTTT. Its translation: CASIGHTYQPQHF.

The rearrangement uses TRBV14 and TRBJ2-2; D is possibly TRBD1 (6 bases). V shed 4 bases and J shed 3 bases, with 9 bases lying between them. The germline CDR1 and CDR2 sequences are SGHDN and FVKESK. CDR3 length: 14 residues. This CDR3 is CASSPRTDTGELFF. CDR3 bases: TGTGCCAGCAGCCCCCGGACAGACACCGGGGAGCTGTTTTTT.

This chain links TRBV19 with TRBJ1-5, with TRBD1 as a possible D gene (5 bases). The CDR3 is 14 amino acids. The V end was cut by 5 bases, the J end by 5 bases, with 13 bases between. The germline V gene has CDR1 LNHDA and CDR2 SQIVND (reference sequence). CDR3 sequence reads: CASSWGGWDQPQHF. CDR3 in DNA: TGTGCCAGTAGTTGGGGCGGATGGGATCAGCCCCAGCATTTT. Filled out from reference TRBV19 and TRBJ1-5, the complete variable domain reads DGGITQSPKYLFRKEGQNVTLSCEQNLNHDAMYWYRQDPGQGLRLIYYSQIVNDFQKGDIAEGYSVSREKKESFPLTVTSAQKNPTAFYLCASSWGGWDQPQHFGDGTRLSIL.

The genes are TRBV5-1 and TRBJ2-2; 12 bases map to TRBD1. The CDR3 consists of 19 residues. The V segment lost 4 bases and the J segment 1 base; nucleotides outside the gene matches: 11. Germline CDR1 reads SGHRS; CDR2 reads YFSETQ. CDR3 amino acids: CASSVAGTGGSVNTGELFF. The DNA for the CDR3 is TGCGCCAGCAGCGTTGCCGGGACAGGGGGCTCGGTGAACACCGGGGAGCTGTTTTTT.

The CDR3 bases are TGTGCCAGCAGTGCTAGTGTCTACACCTTC. It translates to CASSASVYTF. J is TRBJ1-2 and V is TRBV2; no clear D. The CDR3 covers 10 residues. V was pared by 4 bases and J by 10 bases, with 7 bases between. The germline V gene encodes CDR1 SNHLY and CDR2 FYNNEI.

This clone has a single count. V usage is TRBV7-2 and J usage is TRBJ2-3; 10 nucleotides line up with TRBD1. Germline CDR1 is SGHTA and CDR2 is FQGNSA. The V gene end was trimmed by 1 base and the J gene end by 3 bases; junction bases not matched to a gene: 1. This CDR3 region has 15 residues. DNA of the CDR3: TGTGCCAGCAGCTTAGGGGGACAGGGGACAGATACGCAGTATTTT. As protein: CASSLGGQGTDTQYF.

The V and J genes are TRBV27 and TRBJ2-5, with TRBD2 matching 7 bases. There are 16 residues in the CDR3. Germline values: CDR1 MNHEY, CDR2 SMNVEV (reference sequence). J lost 7 bases, V lost 6 bases, and 17 bases had no gene match. The DNA for the CDR3 is TGTGCCAGCAGCGCGGTCGGACGGATCCCGGGGGGGACCCAGTACTTC. It specifies CASSAVGRIPGGTQYF.